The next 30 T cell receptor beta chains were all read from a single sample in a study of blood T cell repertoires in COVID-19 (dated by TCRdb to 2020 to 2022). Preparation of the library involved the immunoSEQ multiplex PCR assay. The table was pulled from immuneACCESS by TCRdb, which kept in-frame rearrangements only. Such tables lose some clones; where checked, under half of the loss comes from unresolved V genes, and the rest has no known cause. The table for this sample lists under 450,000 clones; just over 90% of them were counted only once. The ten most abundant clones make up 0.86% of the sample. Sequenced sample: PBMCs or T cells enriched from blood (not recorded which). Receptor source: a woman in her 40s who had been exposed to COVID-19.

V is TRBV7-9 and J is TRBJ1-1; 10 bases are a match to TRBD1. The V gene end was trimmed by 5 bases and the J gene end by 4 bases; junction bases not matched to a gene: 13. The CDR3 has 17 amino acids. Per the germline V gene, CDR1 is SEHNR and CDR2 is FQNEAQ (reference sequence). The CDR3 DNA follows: TGTGCCAGCAGCATAAGGGACAGGGGAGTGGCGAGCACTGAAGCTTTCTTT. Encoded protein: CASSIRDRGVASTEAFF.

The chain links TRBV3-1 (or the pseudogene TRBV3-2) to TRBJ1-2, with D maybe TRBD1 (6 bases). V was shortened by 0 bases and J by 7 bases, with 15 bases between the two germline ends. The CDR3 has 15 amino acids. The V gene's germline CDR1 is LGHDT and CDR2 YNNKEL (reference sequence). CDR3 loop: CASSQEQGYQRGYTF. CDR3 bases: TGTGCCAGCAGCCAAGAACAGGGATACCAGCGTGGCTACACCTTC.

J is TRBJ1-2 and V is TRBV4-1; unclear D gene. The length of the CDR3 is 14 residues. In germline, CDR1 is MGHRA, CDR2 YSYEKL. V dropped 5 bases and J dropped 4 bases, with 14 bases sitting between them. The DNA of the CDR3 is TGCGCCAGCAGCGGCGAGGGAGTAGGCTATGGCTACACCTTC. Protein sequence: CASSGEGVGYGYTF.

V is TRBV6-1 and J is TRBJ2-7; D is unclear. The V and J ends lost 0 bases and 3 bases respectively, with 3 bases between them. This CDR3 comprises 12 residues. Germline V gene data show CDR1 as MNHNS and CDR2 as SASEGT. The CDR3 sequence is CASSEAHYEQYF. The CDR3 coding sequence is TGTGCCAGCAGTGAAGCCCACTACGAGCAGTACTTC.

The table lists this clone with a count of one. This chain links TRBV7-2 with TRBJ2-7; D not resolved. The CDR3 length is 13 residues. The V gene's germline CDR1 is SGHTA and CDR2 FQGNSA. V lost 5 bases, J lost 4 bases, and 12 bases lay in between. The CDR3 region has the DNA TGTGCCAGCAGCCCAGTTGACATTTACGAGCAGTACTTC. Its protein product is CASSPVDIYEQYF.

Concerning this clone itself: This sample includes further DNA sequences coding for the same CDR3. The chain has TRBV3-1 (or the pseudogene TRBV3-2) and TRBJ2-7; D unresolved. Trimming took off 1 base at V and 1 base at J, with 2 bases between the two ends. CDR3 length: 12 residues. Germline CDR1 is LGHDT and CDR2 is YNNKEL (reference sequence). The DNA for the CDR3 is TGTGCCAGCAGCCAAGTATCCTACGAGCAGTACTTC. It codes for CASSQVSYEQYF.

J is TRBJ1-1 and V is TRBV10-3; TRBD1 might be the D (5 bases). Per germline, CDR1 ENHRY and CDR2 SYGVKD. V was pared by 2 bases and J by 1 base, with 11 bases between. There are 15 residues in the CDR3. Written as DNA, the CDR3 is TGTGCCATCAGTGAGAATGGAAGGGGGAACACTGAAGCTTTCTTT. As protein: CAISENGRGNTEAFF.

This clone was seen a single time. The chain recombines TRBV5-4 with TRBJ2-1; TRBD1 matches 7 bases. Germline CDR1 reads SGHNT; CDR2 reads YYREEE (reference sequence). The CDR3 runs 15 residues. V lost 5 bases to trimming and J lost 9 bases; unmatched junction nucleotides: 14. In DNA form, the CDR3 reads TGTGCCAGCAGAGGAGAGGGGGCTAGCAAGAGTGAGCAGTTCTTC. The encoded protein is CASRGEGASKSEQFF.

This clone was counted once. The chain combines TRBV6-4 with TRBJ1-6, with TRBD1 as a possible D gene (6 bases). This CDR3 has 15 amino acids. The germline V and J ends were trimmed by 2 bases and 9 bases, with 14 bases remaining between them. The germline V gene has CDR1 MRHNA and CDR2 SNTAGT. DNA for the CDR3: TGTGCCAGCAGTGACCGGGGGGCGCTTAGTTCACCCCTCCACTTT. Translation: CASSDRGALSSPLHF.

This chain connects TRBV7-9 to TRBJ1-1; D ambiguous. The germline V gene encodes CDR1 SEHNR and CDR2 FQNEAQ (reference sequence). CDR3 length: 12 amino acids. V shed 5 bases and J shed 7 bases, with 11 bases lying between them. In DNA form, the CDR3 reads TGTGCCAGCAGCCTACTAATGGGTGAAGCTTTCTTT. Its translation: CASSLLMGEAFF.

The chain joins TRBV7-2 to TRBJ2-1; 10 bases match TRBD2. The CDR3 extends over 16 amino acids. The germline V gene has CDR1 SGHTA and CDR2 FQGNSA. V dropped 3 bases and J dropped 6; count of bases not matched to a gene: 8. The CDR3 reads CASSFILAGAPNEQFF. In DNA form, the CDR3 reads TGTGCCAGCAGCTTTATCCTAGCGGGAGCCCCCAATGAGCAGTTCTTC.

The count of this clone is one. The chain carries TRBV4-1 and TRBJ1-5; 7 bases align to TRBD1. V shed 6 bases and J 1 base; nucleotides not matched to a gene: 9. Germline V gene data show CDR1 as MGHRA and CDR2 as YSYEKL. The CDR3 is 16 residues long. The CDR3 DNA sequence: TGCGCCAGCAGATTACAAGGGGGCGAGAGCAATCAGCCCCAGCATTTT. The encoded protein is CASRLQGGESNQPQHF.

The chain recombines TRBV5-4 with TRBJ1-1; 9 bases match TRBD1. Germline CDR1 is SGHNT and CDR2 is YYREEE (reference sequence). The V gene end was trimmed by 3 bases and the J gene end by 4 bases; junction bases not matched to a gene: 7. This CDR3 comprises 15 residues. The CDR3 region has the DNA TGTGCCAGCAGCTCACCACAGGGGGCCGGCACTGAAGCTTTCTTT. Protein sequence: CASSSPQGAGTEAFF.

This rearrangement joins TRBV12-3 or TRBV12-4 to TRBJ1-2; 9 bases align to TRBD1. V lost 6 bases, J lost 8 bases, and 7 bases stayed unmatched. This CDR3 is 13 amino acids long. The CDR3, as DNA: TGTGCCAGCAGCCTACAGGGGGCGTCAGGCTACACCTTC. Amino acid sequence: CASSLQGASGYTF.

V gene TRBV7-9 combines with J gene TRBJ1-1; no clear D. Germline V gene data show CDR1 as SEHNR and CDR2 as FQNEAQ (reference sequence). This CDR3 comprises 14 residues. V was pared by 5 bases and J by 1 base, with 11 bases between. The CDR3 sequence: CASSTSRQNTEAFF. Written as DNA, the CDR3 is TGTGCCAGCAGCACCTCGAGACAGAACACTGAAGCTTTCTTT.

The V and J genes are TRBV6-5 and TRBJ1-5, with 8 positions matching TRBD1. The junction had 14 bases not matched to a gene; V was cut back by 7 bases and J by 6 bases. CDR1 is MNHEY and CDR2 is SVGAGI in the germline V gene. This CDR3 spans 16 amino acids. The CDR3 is CASTYSVTGGSQPQHF. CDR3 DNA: TGTGCCAGCACATACTCAGTCACAGGGGGGAGTCAGCCCCAGCATTTT.

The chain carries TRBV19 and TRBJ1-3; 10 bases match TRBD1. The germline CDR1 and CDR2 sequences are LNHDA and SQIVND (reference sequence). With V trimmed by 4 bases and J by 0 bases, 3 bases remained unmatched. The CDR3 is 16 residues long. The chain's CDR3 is CASSRRQGASGNTIYF. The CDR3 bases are TGTGCCAGTAGTAGGCGACAGGGGGCCTCTGGAAACACCATATATTTT. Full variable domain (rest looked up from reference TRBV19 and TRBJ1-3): DGGITQSPKYLFRKEGQNVTLSCEQNLNHDAMYWYRQDPGQGLRLIYYSQIVNDFQKGDIAEGYSVSREKKESFPLTVTSAQKNPTAFYLCASSRRQGASGNTIYFGEGSWLTVV.

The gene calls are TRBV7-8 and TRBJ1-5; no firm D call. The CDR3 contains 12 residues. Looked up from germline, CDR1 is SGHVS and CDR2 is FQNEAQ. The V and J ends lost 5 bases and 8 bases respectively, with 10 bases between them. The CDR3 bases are TGTGCCAGCAGCCCATACTCGGAGCCCCAGCATTTT. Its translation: CASSPYSEPQHF.

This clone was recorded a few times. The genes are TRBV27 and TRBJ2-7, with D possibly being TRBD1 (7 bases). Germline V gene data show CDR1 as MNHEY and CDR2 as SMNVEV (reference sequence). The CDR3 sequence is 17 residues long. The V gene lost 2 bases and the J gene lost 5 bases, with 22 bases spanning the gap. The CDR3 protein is CASSLISGRQGGNEQYF. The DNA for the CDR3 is TGTGCCAGCAGTTTAATTTCCGGGCGGCAGGGGGGAAACGAGCAGTACTTC.

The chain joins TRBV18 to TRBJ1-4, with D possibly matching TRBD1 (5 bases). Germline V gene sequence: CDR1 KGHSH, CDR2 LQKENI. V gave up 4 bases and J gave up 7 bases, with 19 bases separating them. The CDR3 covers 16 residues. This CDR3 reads CASSRGTARLGEKLFF. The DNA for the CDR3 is TGTGCCAGCTCACGCGGGACCGCTCGCCTTGGTGAAAAACTGTTTTTT.

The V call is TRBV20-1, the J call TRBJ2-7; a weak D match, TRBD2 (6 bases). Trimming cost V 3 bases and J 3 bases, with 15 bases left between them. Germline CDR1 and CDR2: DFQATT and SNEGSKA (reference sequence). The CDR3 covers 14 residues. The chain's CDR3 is CSASSSVGLYEQYF. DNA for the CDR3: TGCAGTGCTAGTTCAAGCGTGGGACTCTACGAGCAGTACTTC.

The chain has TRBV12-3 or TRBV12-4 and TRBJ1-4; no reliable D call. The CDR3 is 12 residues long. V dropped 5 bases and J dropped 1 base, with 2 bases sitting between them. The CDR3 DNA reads TGTGCCAGCAGTCGAACTAATGAAAAACTGTTTTTT. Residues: CASSRTNEKLFF.

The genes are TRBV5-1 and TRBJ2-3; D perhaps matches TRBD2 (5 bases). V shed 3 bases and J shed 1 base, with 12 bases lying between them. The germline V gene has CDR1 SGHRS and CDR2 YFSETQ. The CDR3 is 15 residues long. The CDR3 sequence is CASSSGVGRTDTQYF. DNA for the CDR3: TGCGCCAGCAGCTCCGGGGTTGGTCGCACAGATACGCAGTATTTT.

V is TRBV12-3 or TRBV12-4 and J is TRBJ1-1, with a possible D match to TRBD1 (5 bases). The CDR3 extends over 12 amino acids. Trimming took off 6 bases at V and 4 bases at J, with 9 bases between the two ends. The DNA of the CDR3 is TGTGCCAGCAGCTTCAGGGTCACTGAAGCTTTCTTT. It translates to CASSFRVTEAFF.

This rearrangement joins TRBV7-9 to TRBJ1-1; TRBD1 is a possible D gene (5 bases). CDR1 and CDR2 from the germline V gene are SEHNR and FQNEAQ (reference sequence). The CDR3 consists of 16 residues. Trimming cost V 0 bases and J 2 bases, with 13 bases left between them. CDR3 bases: TGTGCCAGCAGCTTAGCGGGGGGTATAGGAAACACTGAAGCTTTCTTT. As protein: CASSLAGGIGNTEAFF. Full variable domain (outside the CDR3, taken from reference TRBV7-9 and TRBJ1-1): DTGVSQNPRHKITKRGQNVTFRCDPISEHNRLYWYRQTLGQGPEFLTYFQNEAQLEKSRLLSDRFSAERPKGSFSTLEIQRTEQGDSAMYLCASSLAGGIGNTEAFFGQGTRLTVV.

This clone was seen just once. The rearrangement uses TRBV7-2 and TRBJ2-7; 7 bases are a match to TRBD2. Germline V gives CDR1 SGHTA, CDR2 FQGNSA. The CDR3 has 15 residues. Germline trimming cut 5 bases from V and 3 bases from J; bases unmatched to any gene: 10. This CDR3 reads CASSTRSGIFYEQYF. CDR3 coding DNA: TGTGCCAGCAGCACCCGGAGCGGGATCTTCTACGAGCAGTACTTC.

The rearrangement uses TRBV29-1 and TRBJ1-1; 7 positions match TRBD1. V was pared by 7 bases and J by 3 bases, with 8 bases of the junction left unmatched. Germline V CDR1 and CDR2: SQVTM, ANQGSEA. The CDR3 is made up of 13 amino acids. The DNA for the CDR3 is TGCAGCGCTGGGGACAGACCTTACACTGAAGCTTTCTTT. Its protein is CSAGDRPYTEAFF.

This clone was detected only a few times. This chain's CDR3 is CASSKEGRRNQPQHF. As DNA, the CDR3 is TGTGCCAGCAGCAAAGAAGGGAGGCGCAATCAGCCCCAGCATTTT. The chain combines TRBV21-1 with TRBJ1-5. TRBV21-1 is described as a pseudogene. The CDR3 contains 15 residues.

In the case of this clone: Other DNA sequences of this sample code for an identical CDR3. CDR3 sequence reads: CASSLRSSGNTIYF. For the CDR3, the DNA is TGTGCCAGCAGCTTACGCAGCTCTGGAAACACCATATATTTT. This rearrangement joins TRBV7-9 to TRBJ1-3; D ambiguous. The CDR3 spans 14 residues. The germline V and J ends were trimmed by 2 bases and 0 bases, with 5 bases remaining between them. Germline V lookup: CDR1 SEHNR, CDR2 FQNEAQ (reference sequence).

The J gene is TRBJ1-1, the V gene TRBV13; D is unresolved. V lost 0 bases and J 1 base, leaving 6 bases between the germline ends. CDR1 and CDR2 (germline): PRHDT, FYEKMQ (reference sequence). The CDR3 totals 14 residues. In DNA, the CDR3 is TGTGCCAGCAGCTTAGGCTTATCGAACACTGAAGCTTTCTTT. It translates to CASSLGLSNTEAFF.